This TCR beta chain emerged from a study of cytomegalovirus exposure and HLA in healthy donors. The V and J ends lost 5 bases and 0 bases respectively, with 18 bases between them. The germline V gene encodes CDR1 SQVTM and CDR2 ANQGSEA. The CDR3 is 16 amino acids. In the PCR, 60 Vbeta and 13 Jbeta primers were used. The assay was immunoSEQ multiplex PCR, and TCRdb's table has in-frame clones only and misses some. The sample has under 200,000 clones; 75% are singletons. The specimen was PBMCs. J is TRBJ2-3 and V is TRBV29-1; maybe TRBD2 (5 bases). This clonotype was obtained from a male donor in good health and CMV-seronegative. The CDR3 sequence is CSVLGESFPSTDTQYF. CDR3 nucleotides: TGCAGCGTTCTCGGGGAGTCGTTCCCTAGCACAGATACGCAGTATTTT.